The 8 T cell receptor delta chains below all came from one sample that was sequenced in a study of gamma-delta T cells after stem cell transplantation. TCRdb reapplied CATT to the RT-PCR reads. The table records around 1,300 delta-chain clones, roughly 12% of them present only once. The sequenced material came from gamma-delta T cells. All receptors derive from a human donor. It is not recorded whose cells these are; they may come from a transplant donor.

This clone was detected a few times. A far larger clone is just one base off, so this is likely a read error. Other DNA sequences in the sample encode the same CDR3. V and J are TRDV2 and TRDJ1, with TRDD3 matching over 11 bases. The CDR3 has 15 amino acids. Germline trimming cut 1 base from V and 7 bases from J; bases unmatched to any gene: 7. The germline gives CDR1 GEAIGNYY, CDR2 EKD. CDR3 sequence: CACDTLGDTSGKLIF. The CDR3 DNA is TGTGCCTGTGACACGCTGGGGGATACATCAGGTAAACTCATCTTT.

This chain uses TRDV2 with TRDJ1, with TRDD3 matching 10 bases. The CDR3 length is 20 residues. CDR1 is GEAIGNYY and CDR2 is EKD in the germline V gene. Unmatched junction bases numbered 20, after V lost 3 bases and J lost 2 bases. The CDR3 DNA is TGTGCCTGTGACCCCGTCGGGGGTAGGCTGGGGGATAGAGAGACCGATAAACTCATCTTT. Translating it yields CACDPVGGRLGDRETDKLIF.

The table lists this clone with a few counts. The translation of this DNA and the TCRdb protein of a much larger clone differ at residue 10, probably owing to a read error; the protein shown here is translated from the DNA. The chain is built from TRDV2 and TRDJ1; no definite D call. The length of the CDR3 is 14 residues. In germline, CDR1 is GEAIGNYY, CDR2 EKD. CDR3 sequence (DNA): TGTGCCTGTGACACCGTGGTACTTACCGTTAAACTCATCTTT. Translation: CACDTVVLTVKLIF.

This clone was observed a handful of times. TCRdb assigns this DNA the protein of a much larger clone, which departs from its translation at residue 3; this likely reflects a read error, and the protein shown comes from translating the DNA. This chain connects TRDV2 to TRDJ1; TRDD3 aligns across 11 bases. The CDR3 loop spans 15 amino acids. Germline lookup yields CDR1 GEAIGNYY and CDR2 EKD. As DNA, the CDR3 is TGTGCCCGTGACACGCTGGGGGATACATCAGGGAAACTCATCTTT. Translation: CARDTLGDTSGKLIF.

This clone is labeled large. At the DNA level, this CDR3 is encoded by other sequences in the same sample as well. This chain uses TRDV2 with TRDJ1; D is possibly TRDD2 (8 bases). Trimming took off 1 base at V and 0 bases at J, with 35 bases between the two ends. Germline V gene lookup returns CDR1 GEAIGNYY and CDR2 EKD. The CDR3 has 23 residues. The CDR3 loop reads CACDTRSSYPVLGIRGDTDKLIF. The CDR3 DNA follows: TGTGCCTGTGACACGAGATCTTCCTACCCCGTACTGGGGATCAGGGGGGACACCGATAAACTCATCTTT.

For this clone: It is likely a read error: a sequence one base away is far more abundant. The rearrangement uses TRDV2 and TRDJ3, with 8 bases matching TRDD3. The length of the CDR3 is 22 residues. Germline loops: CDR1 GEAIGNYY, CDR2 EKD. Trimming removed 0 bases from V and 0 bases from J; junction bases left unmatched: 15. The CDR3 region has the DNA TGTGCCTGTGACACCGGGGATGTACTGGGGGCTGCGAGCTCCTGGGACACCCGACAGATGTTTTTC. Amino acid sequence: CACDTGDVLGAASSWDTRQMFF.

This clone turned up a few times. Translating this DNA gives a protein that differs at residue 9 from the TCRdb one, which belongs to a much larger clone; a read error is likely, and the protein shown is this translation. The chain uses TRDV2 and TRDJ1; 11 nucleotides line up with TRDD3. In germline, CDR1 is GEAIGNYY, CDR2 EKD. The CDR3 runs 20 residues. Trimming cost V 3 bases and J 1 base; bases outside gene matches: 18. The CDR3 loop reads CACDLMSAWLGDTSTDKLIF. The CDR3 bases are TGTGCCTGTGACTTGATGTCGGCGTGGCTGGGGGATACATCCACCGATAAACTCATCTTT.

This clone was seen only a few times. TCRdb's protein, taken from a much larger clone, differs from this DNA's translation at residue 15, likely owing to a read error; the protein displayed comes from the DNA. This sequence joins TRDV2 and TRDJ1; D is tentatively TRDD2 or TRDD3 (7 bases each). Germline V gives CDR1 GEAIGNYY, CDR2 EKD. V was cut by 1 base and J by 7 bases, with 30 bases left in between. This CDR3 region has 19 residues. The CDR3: CACDTAGFPTGAYGVKLIF. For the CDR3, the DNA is TGTGCCTGTGACACGGCGGGCTTTCCTACTGGGGCTTATGGCGTTAAACTCATCTTT.